This T cell receptor (beta chain) was found in a study of vaccination effects on CD4 cells after COVID-19 (dated by TCRdb to between 2021 and 2023). For context, the study as a whole: To identify antigen-specific CD4+ T cell clonotypes by their expansion, the ViraFEST assay first stimulated PBMC with viral peptide pools and then applied TCR sequencing. SARS-CoV-2 spike-specific CD4+ TCR repertoires from before and after mRNA vaccination were compared in COVID-19 convalescent patients and in infection-naive vaccine recipients. The full study included 9 to 10 COVID-19 convalescent patients and several SARS-CoV-2-naive healthy vaccine recipients. Each well held more than 1.5 million PBMC cultured in IMDM containing roughly 5.1% human AB serum, around 9.3 IU/ml IL-2 and gentamicin, along with about 9.5 ug/ml peptides. Cultures from other donors in the study were sequenced using the Oncomine TCR Beta short-read assay on an Illumina iSeq 100. Post-vaccine samples across the study were collected a median of 72 days after the second dose, with a range of 14 to 241. Study-wide findings and limitations: The study was limited by a small number of convalescent patients and lacked early post-infection timepoints. Among healthy vaccine recipients, nearly all vaccine-induced clones were SARS-CoV-2 mono-reactive, and only 1 of 255 was cross-reactive with common cold coronaviruses. Both infection-induced and vaccine-induced clones contracted markedly at late post-vaccination timepoints, which is consistent with waning T cell responses.

After more than nine days of culture, CD4+ T cells were isolated with the EasySep CD4+ T cell isolation kit. Two doses of either the BNT162b2 or the mRNA-1273 mRNA SARS-CoV-2 vaccine were administered to participants. The absence of prior SARS-CoV-2 infection in healthy vaccine recipients was confirmed by negative nucleocapsid antibodies before and after vaccination. On days 3 and 7, half of the culture medium was replaced with fresh IL-2-containing medium. Unless noted otherwise, every peptide stimulation condition was grown in triplicate wells. Using Ficoll-Paque Plus gradient centrifugation, PBMC were separated from whole blood and then either used fresh or cryopreserved at -140C. Genomic DNA was extracted from cultured CD4+ T cells with the QIAamp micro DNA kit. This clone has just a few counts. Its recognized antigen is unknown. Base qualities are not at hand, and no much larger clone is one base apart.

To prepare the library, the immunoSEQ multiplex PCR assay was applied. DNA from the CD4+ T cells that had been cultured and isolated underwent TCR beta CDR3 sequencing. The authors processed their data as follows. Non-productive TCR sequences were removed, reads were trimmed to the CDR3 region, and CDR3s of at least 7 amino acids were retained. Antigen-specific clonotypes were identified using the MANAFEST web app by comparison of expansion in peptide wells against reference cultures. Positive clones required FDR<0.05 expansion versus reference and all other wells, odds ratio above 5, and frequency above 0.1% in two replicate wells. Clonotypes significantly expanded in SARS-CoV-2 spike wells and in at least one common cold coronavirus spike condition were defined as cross-reactive. Using the stringdist R package, CDR3 similarity was measured by Levenshtein distance, and unrooted trees were constructed with ape in R 3.6.1. The table was pulled from immuneACCESS by TCRdb, which kept in-frame rearrangements only. Such tables lose some clones; where checked, under half of the loss comes from unresolved V genes, and the rest has no known cause. From that table come the V and J calls and clone size; the DNA was used to work out D and trimming. Within this sample are about 40,000 clones, with about two thirds of them counted one time only. The ten largest clones take up roughly 8% of the sample.

From cysteine to phenylalanine, the CDR3 is 13 amino acids long. CDR3 DNA only is kept here, 39 bases in frame from base 1. Relative to germline, V is 6 bases shorter and J is 4 bases shorter, with 13 bases between their ends. CDR1 and CDR2, per the germline V gene, are SGHRS and YFSETQ. The chain couples TRBV5-1 to TRBJ1-1; the D region possibly corresponds to TRBD1 (5 bases align). The TCR sequence derives from a human donor who received a COVID-19 vaccine. This specimen consisted of CD4+ T cells from PBMCs cultured without peptide, obtained after COVID-19 vaccination. The bases are TGCGCCAGCACCCTTAGCGGGGGCACTGAAGCTTTCTTT. Its amino acids are CASTLSGGTEAFF.